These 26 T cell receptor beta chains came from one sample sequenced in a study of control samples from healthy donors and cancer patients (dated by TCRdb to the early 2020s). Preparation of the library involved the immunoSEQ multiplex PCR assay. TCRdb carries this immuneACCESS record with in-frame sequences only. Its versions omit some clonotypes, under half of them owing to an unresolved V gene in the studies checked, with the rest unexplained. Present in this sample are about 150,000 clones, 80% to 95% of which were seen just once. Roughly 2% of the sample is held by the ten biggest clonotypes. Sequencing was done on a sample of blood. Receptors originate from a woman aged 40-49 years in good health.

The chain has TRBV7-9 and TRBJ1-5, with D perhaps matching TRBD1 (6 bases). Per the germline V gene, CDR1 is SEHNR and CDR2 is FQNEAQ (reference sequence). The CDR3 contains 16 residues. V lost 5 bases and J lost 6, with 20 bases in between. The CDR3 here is CASSHRGGANVQPQHF. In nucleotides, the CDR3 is TGTGCCAGCAGCCACCGGGGGGGGGCGAACGTTCAGCCCCAGCATTTT.

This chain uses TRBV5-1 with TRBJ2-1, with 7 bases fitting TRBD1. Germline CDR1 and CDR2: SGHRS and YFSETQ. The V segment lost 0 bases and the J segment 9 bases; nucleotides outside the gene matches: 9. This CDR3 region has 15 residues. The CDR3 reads CASSLGQGLTIEQFF. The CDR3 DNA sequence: TGCGCCAGCAGCTTGGGACAGGGCCTGACAATTGAGCAGTTCTTC.

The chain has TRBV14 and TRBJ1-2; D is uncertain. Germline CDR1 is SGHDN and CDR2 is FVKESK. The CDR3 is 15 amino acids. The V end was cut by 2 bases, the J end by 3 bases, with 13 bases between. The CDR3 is CASSQPRTEDYGYTF. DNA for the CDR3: TGTGCCAGCAGCCAACCCCGGACGGAAGACTATGGCTACACCTTC. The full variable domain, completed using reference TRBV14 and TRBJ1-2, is EAGVTQFPSHSVIEKGQTVTLRCDPISGHDNLYWYRRVMGKEIKFLLHFVKESKQDESGMPNNRFLAERTGGTYSTLKVQPAELEDSGVYFCASSQPRTEDYGYTFGSGTRLTVV.

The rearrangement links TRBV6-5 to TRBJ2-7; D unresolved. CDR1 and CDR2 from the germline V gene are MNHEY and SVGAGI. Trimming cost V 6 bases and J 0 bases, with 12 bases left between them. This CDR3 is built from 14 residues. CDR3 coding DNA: TGTGCCAGCAGGCCCACGTGGAGCTCCTACGAGCAGTACTTC. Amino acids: CASRPTWSSYEQYF.

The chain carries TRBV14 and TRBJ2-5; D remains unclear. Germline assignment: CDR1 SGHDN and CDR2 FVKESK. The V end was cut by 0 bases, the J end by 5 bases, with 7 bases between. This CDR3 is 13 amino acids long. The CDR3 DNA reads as TGTGCCAGCAGCCAAGAAGCGTGGGAGACCCAGTACTTC. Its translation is CASSQEAWETQYF.

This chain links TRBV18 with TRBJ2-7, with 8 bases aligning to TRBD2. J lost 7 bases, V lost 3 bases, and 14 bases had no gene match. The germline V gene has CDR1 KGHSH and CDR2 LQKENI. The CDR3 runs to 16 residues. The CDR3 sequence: CASSPRTGGLLDEQYF. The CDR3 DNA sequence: TGTGCCAGCTCACCTAGGACGGGGGGGCTTCTGGATGAGCAGTACTTC.

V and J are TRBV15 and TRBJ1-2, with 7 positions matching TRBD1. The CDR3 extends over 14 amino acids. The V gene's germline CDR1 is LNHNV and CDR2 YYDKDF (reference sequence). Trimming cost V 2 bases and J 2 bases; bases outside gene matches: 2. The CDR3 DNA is TGTGCCACCAGCAGACGGGACAGCAACTATGGCTACACCTTC. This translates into CATSRRDSNYGYTF.

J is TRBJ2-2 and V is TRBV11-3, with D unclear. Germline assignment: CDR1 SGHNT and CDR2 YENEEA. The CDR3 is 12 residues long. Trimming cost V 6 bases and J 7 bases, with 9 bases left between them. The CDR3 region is CASSSSYGELFF. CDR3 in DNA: TGTGCCAGCAGTTCCTCTTACGGGGAGCTGTTTTTT.

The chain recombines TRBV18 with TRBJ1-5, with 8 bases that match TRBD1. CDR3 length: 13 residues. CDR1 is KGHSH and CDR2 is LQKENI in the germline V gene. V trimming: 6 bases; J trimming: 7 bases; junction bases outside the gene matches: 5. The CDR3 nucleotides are TGTGCCAGCTCGCCTACAGGGGGACAGCCCCAGCATTTT. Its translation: CASSPTGGQPQHF.

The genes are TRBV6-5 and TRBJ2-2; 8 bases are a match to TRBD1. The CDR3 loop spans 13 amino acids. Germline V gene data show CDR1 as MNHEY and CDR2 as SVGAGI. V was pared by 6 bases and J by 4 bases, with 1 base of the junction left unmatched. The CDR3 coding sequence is TGTGCCAGCAGGACAGGGGTCACCGGGGAGCTGTTTTTT. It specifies CASRTGVTGELFF.

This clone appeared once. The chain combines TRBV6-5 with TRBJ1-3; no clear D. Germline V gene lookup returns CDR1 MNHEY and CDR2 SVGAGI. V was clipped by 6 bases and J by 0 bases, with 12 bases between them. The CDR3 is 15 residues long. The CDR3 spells CASRVGPSSGNTIYF. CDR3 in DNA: TGTGCCAGCAGGGTAGGGCCAAGCTCTGGAAACACCATATATTTT.

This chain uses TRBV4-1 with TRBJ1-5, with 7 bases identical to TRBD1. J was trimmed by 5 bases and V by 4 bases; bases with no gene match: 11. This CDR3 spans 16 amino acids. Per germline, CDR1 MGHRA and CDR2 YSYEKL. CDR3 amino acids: CASSPHLTGNYQPQHF. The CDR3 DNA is TGCGCCAGCAGCCCCCATTTGACAGGGAATTATCAGCCCCAGCATTTT.

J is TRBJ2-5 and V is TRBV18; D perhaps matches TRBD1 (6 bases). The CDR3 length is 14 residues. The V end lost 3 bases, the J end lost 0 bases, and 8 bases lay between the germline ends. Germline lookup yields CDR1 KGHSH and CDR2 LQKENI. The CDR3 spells CASSPTGYQETQYF. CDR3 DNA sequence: TGTGCCAGCTCACCTACAGGGTACCAAGAGACCCAGTACTTC.

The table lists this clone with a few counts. This CDR3 reads CSVVTGWDEQFF. The CDR3 DNA sequence: TGCAGCGTTGTAACAGGGTGGGATGAGCAGTTCTTC. This chain links TRBV29-1 with TRBJ2-1; possible D gene TRBD1, 6 bases. CDR1 and CDR2 from the germline V gene are SQVTM and ANQGSEA. V was shortened by 4 bases and J by 8 bases, with 12 bases between the two germline ends. This CDR3 contains 12 residues.

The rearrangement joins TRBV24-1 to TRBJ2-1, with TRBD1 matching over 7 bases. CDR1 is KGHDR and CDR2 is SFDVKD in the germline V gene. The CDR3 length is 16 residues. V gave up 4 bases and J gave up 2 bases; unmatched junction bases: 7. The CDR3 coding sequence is TGTGCCACCAGTGACCCACAGGGGACCGCCTACAATGAGCAGTTCTTC. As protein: CATSDPQGTAYNEQFF.

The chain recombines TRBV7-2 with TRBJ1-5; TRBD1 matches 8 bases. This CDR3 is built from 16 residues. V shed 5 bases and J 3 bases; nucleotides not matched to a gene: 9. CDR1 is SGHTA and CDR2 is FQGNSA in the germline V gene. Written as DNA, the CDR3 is TGTGCCAGCAGCCTTGCCCAGGGGGCTGACAATCAGCCCCAGCATTTT. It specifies CASSLAQGADNQPQHF.

The DNA for the CDR3 is TGTGCCAGCAGTCCCGGACGGATGAACACTGAAGCTTTCTTT. This encodes CASSPGRMNTEAFF. The gene calls are TRBV6-5 and TRBJ1-1; D gene unclear. The CDR3 contains 14 residues. Per the germline V gene, CDR1 is MNHEY and CDR2 is SVGAGI. Trimming shortened V by 5 bases and J by 0 bases, and 10 bases separated the two germline ends.

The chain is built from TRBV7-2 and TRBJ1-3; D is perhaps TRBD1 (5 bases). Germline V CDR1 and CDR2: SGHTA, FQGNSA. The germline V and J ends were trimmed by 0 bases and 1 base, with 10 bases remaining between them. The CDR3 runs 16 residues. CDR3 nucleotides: TGTGCCAGCAGCTTAGCGGCAGGGTTTTCTGGAAACACCATATATTTT. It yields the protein CASSLAAGFSGNTIYF. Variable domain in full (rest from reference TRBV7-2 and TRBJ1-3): GAGVSQSPSNKVTEKGKDVELRCDPISGHTALYWYRQSLGQGLEFLIYFQGNSAPDKSGLPSDRFSAERTGGSVSTLTIQRTQQEDSAVYLCASSLAAGFSGNTIYFGEGSWLTVV.

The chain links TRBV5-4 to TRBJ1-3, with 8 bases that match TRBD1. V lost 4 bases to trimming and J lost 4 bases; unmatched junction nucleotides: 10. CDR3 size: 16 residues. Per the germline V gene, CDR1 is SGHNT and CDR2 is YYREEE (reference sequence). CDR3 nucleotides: TGTGCCAGCAGCACTCCTCAGGGGGCAGGGGGAAACACCATATATTTT. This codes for CASSTPQGAGGNTIYF.

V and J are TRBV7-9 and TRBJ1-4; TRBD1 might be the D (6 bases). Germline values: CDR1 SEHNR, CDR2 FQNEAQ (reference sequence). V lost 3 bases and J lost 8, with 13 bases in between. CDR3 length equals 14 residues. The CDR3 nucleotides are TGTGCCAGCAGCTTCACACAGGGAGGGGAAAAACTGTTTTTT. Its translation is CASSFTQGGEKLFF.

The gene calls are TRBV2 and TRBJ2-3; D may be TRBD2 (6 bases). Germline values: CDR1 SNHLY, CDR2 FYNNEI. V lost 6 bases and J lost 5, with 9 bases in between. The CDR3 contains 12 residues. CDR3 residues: CASRGGGDTQYF. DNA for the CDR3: TGTGCCAGCAGGGGGGGAGGAGATACGCAGTATTTT.

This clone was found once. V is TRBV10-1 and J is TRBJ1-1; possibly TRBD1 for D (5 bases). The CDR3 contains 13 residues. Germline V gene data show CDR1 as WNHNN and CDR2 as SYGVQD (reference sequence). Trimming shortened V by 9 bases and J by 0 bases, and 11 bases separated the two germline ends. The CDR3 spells CASMEGMNTEAFF. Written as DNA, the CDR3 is TGCGCCAGTATGGAGGGGATGAACACTGAAGCTTTCTTT.

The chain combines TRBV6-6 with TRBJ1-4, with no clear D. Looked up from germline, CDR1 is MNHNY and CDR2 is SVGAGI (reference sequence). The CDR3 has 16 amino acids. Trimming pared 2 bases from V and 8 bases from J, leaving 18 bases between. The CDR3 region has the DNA TGTGCCAGCAGTTACGCCGGTCACCTTTCGGCCGAAAAACTGTTTTTT. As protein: CASSYAGHLSAEKLFF.

The CDR3 here is CASGREYNEQFF. CDR3 DNA: TGTGCCAGCGGGAGGGAGTACAATGAGCAGTTCTTC. The genes are TRBV28 and TRBJ2-1; 7 positions match TRBD2. CDR1 and CDR2 (germline): MDHEN, SYDVKM. The CDR3 runs 12 residues. Germline trimming cut 8 bases from V and 4 bases from J; bases unmatched to any gene: 2.

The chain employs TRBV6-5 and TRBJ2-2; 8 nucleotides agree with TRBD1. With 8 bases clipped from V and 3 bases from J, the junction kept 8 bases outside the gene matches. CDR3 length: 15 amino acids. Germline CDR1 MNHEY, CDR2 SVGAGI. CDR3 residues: CASSYRTGYTGELFF. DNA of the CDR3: TGTGCCAGCTCCTACAGGACAGGGTACACCGGGGAGCTGTTTTTT.

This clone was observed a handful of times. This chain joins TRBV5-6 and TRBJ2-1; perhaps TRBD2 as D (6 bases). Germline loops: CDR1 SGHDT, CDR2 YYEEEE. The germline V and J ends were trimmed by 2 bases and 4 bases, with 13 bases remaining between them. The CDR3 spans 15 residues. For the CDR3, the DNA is TGTGCCAGCAGCTTCCCCGGGGGTGGATACAATGAGCAGTTCTTC. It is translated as CASSFPGGGYNEQFF.